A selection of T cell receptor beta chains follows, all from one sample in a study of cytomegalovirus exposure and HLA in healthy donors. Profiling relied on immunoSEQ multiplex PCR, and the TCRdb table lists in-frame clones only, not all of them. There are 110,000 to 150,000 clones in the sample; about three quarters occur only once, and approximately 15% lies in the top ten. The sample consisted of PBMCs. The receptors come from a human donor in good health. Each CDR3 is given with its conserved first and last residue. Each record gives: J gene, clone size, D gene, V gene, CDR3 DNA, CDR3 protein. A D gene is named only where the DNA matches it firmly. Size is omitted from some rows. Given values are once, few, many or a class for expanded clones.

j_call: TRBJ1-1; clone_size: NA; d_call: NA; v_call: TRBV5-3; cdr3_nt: TGTGCCAGAAGCTTGGGTCCATCCATGAACACTGAAGCTTTCTTT; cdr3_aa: CARSLGPSMNTEAFF
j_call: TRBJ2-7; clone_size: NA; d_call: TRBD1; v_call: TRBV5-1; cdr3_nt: TGCGCCAGCAGCTTGGCGGGACAGGGCTTGCGTGAGCAGTACTTC; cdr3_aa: CASSLAGQGLREQYF
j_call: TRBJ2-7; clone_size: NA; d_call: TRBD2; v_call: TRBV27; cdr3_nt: TGTGCCAGCAGTTTAAGCGGGAGGGCCATAAGGGAGCAGTACTTC; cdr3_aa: CASSLSGRAIREQYF
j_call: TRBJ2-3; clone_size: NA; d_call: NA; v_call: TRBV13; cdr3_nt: TGTGCCAGCAGCTTACGCGCTATTAAACCCGATACGCAGTATTTT; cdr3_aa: CASSLRAIKPDTQYF
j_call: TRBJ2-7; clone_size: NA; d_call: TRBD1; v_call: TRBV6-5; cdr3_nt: TGTGCCAGCAGGAGATTCGTAGGACAGGGCCACGAGCAGTACTTC; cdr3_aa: CASRRFVGQGHEQYF
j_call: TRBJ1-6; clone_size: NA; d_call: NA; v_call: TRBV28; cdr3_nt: TGTGCCAGCAGCCTATGGTCCTATAATTCACCCCTCCACTTT; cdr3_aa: CASSLWSYNSPLHF
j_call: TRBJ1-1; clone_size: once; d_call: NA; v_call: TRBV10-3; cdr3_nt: TGTGCCACCCCTGTCCCGGGACTATCGAACACTGAAGCTTTCTTT; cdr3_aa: CATPVPGLSNTEAFF
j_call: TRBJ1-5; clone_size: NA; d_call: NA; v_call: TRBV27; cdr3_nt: TGTGCCAGCAGTTTATCCTGGGCAGCCAATCAGCCCCAGCATTTT; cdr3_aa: CASSLSWAANQPQHF
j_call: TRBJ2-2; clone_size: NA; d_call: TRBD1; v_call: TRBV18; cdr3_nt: TGTGCCAGCTCCCCTAGAAGGCAGGGGGCGCGGACCGGGGAGCTGTTTTTT; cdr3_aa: CASSPRRQGARTGELFF
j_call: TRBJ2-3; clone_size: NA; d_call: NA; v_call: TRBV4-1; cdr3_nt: TGCGCCAGCAGCCAAGATTCTCGCACAGATACGCAGTATTTT; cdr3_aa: CASSQDSRTDTQYF
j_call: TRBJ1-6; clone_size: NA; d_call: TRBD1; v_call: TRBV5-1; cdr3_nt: TGCGCCAGCAGCTCGCGGGACAGTCATAATTCACCCCTCCACTTT; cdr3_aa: CASSSRDSHNSPLHF
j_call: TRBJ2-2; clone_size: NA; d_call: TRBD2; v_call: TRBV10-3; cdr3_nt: TGTGCCATCAGTGACCTAACCGGGACTAGCGGGGGAGCGAACACCGGGGAGCTGTTTTTT; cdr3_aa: CAISDLTGTSGGANTGELFF
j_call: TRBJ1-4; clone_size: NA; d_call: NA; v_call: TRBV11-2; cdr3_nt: TGTGCCAGCAGCTTATTCCAGGTTAATCTGTTTTTT; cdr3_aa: CASSLFQVNLFF
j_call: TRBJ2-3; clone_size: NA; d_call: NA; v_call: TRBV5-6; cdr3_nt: TGTGCCAGCAGCTCAGGACTTCCCAGCACAGATACGCAGTATTTT; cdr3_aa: CASSSGLPSTDTQYF
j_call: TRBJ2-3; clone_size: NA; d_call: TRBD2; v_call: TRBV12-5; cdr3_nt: TGTGCTAGTGGCATACTCGGACTAGCGGGAGGGAGCACAGATACGCAGTATTTT; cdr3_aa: CASGILGLAGGSTDTQYF
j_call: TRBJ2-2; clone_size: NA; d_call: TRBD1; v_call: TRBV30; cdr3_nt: TGTGCCTGGAAGCCAGGGGGTGTGGTGTTTTTT; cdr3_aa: CAWKPGGVVFF
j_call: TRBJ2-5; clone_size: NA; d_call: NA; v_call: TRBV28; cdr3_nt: TGTGCCAGCAGTTTAAGCGACAGGAGGAAAGAGACCCAGTACTTC; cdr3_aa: CASSLSDRRKETQYF
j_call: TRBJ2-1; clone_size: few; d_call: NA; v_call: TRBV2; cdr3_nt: TGTGCCAGCTTGTCCCTCACATCAGGTGAGCAGTTCTTC; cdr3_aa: CASLSLTSGEQFF
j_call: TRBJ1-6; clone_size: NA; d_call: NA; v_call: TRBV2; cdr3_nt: TGTGCCAGCACCACCTTGGGGGGTTCACCCCTCCACTTT; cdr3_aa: CASTTLGGSPLHF
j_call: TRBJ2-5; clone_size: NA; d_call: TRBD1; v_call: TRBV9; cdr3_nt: TGTGCCAGCAGCAAAGCGACAGGGTTAGGAGAGACCCAGTACTTC; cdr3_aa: CASSKATGLGETQYF
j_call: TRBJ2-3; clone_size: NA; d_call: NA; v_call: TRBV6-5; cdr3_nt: TGTGCCAGCAGTTCACGCCCAACTACTAATACGCAGTATTTT; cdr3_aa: CASSSRPTTNTQYF
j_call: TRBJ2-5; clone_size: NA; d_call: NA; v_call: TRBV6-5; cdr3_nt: TGTGCCAGCAGCCGCGGGGACAGAGAGACCCAGTACTTC; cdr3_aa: CASSRGDRETQYF
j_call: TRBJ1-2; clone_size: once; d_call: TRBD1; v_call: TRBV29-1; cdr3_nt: TGCAGCGTTGAAGAGGACAGGGCCTATGGCTACACCTTC; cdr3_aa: CSVEEDRAYGYTF
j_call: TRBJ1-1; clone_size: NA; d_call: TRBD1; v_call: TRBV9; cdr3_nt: TGTGCCAGCAGCGTGGGGACAGGCCTTAACACTGAAGCTTTCTTT; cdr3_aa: CASSVGTGLNTEAFF
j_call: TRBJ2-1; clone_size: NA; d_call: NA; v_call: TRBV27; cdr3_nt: TGTGCCAGCAGCCCATTGGGGGGTGAGCAGTTCTTC; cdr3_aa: CASSPLGGEQFF
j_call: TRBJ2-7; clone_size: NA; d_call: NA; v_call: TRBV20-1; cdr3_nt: TGCAGTGGTCAGGGGCAGGACGAGCAGTACTTC; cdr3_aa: CSGQGQDEQYF
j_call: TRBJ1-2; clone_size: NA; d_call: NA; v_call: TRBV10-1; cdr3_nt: TGCGCCAGCAGTGAGACCCAGGGTCGGGGCTACACCTTC; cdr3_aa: CASSETQGRGYTF
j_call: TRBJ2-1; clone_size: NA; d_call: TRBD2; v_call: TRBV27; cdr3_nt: TGTGCCAGCAGTTTAGTAGCTAGCGGGGCCTACAATGAGCAGTTCTTC; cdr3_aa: CASSLVASGAYNEQFF
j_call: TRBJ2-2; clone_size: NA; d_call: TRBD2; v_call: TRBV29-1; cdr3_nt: TGCAGCGTTGGCGCTAGCGGGAGCGGTGGGGAGCTGTTTTTT; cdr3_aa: CSVGASGSGGELFF
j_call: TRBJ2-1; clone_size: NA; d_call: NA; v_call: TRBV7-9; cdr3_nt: TGTGCCAGCAGCTCATTAGCGACTGAGCAGTTCTTC; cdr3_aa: CASSSLATEQFF
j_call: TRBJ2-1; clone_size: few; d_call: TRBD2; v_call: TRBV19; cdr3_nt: TGTGCCAGTAGTGAGGAGACTAGCGGGAGAAATGAGCAGTTCTTC; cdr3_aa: CASSEETSGRNEQFF